The entry below describes one TCR beta chain. The table came from immunoSEQ multiplex PCR; TCRdb's copy has only in-frame clones and leaves some out. Counted here are tens of thousands of clones, about 90% occurring once; the ten biggest clones make up about 5.5%. The sample belongs to a study of control samples from healthy donors and cancer patients. The sample consisted of blood. The receptor's source is a man over 45 in good health.

The CDR3 bases are TGTGCCAGCAGTATACTGGGACAGGGCAATTCACCCCTCCACTTT. This encodes CASSILGQGNSPLHF. The chain recombines TRBV6-5 with TRBJ1-6; 9 bases are shared with TRBD1. The germline CDR1 and CDR2 sequences are MNHEY and SVGAGI. The ends lost 5 bases at V and 7 bases at J; junction bases unmatched: 6. The CDR3 has 15 amino acids.